Listed below are T cell receptor beta chains from one sample, sequenced in a study of blood T cell repertoires in COVID-19. This table comes from immunoSEQ multiplex PCR, and its TCRdb copy is limited to in-frame clones, with some not included. The sample has 190,000 or so clones, about 86% seen once; the top ten hold less than 3.5%. The specimen was peripheral blood. These receptors all stem from a man aged 50-59 years with active or convalescent COVID-19. CDR3s include the opening cysteine and the closing phenylalanine or tryptophan. Fields, in order: J gene, V gene, clone size, CDR3 protein. Where a row states a size, it is once, few, many or the class of an expanded clone; other rows omit it.

>TRBJ2-7|TRBV2|.
CASNRDRAYEQYF
>TRBJ1-2|TRBV28|.
CASSGQGFLYGYTF
>TRBJ2-7|TRBV18|few
CASSPPGLAGGHALYEQYF
>TRBJ1-1|TRBV7-6|.
CASSLEGQMNTEAFF
>TRBJ2-7|TRBV18|few
CASSPPTGQTYEQYF
>TRBJ2-1|TRBV2|few
CAGSGGHIDEQFF
>TRBJ1-4|TRBV18|.
CASSPPTGQGISEKLFF
>TRBJ1-2|TRBV10-3|once
CAISDRGQIYGYTF
>TRBJ2-1|TRBV7-2|.
CASSLNAGEGQFF
>TRBJ2-1|TRBV5-1|.
CASSLAGLSEGEQFF
>TRBJ2-2|TRBV7-9|.
CASSLHRDRGYGELFF
>TRBJ2-2|TRBV24-1|.
CATSDFDRGPGELFF
>TRBJ2-3|TRBV11-2|.
CASSRGGQVPDTQYF
>TRBJ2-3|TRBV14|.
CASSQWTSGSGLDTQYF
>TRBJ1-5|TRBV5-4|.
CASSLGPNSNQPQHF
>TRBJ1-1|TRBV29-1|once
CSALKRGRTEAFF
>TRBJ1-2|TRBV4-1|.
CASSQDGYYGYTF
>TRBJ2-3|TRBV7-2|.
CASSLEGGGPSTDTQYF
>TRBJ1-5|TRBV6-5|.
CASTLDGGSNQPQHF
>TRBJ1-2|TRBV20-1|.
CSASSGTLNF
>TRBJ2-6|TRBV5-1|.
CASSFSSGANVLTF
>TRBJ2-3|TRBV4-1|.
CASSQEGGLGPTDTQYF
>TRBJ1-1|TRBV4-3|few
CASSQDRRAREAFF
>TRBJ1-2|TRBV6-2/TRBV6-3|.
CASSYGEDYGYTF
>TRBJ1-4|TRBV19|few
CASSSRAGATNEKLFF
>TRBJ1-6|TRBV7-6|few
CASSSQIGGGHSPLHF
>TRBJ1-1|TRBV19|once
CASGWDSEAFF
>TRBJ2-5|TRBV7-6|.
CASAKSRETQYF
>TRBJ2-3|TRBV27|.
CASTLIGGNTDTQYF
>TRBJ2-1|TRBV10-2|.
CASSEWGEVEQFF
>TRBJ2-1|TRBV30|few
CAWRRSGAYNEQFF